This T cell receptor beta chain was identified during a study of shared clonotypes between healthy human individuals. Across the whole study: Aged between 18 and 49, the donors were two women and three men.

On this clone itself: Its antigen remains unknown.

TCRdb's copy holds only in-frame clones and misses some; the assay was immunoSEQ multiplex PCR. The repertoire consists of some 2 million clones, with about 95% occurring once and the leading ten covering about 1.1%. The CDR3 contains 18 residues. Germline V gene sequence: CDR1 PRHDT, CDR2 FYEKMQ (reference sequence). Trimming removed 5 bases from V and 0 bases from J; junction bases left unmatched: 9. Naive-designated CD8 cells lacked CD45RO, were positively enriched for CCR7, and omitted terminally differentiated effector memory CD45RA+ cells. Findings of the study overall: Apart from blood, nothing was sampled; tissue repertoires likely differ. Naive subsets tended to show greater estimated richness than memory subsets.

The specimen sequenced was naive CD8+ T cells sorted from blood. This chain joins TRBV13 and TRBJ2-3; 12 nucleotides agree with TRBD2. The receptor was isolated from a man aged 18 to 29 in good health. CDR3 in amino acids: CASSTWTSGAASTDTQYF. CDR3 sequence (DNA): TGTGCCAGCAGCACCTGGACTAGCGGGGCAGCTAGCACAGATACGCAGTATTTT.